This T cell receptor (beta chain) was observed in a study of cytomegalovirus exposure and HLA in healthy donors (dated by TCRdb to 2015 to 2018). Broadly, across the study: In an earlier analysis of 587 of the donors, under 300 Gb of sequence data and 95 million to 130 million unique TCR beta sequences from about 190 million T cells were reported. Approximately 310 gigabases of sequencing data and 70 million to 100 million unique TCR sequences were included in an early release covering several hundred HLA-typed donors. The genetic ancestry cluster associated with self-reported Caucasian donors included roughly 84% of the 300 to 400 genotyped donors. The study aimed to test whether cataloging public T cell receptors could reveal signatures of past pathogen exposure. Using immunosequencing, the study profiled T cell repertoires from 550 to 750 subjects and related those repertoires to cytomegalovirus serostatus. A separate validation cohort of approximately 130 different subjects was used in addition to the 666-subject first cohort. To predict cytomegalovirus infection status, the study combined high-throughput TCR immunosequencing, statistical association of individual TCRs with disease status, and machine learning. In a later analysis, previously published TCR beta repertoires from hundreds of donors were re-analyzed and high-resolution HLA genotyping was added so that TCR occurrence patterns could be studied. In the later analysis, no new phenotypic data were used to find candidate immune exposures; instead, reliance was placed on TCR beta sequences and their occurrence across donors. An earlier analysis of approximately 640 of the donors applied high-throughput TCR beta sequencing to assess whether each TCR beta V gene segment acted as functional or pseudogenic. Donor age, sex, ethnicity and CMV serostatus were collected together with the repertoire data. In a later genetic analysis, genome-wide SNP genotypes for about 55% of the roughly 700 donors were used, and that subset was treated as a discovery cohort. Every discovery cohort repertoire had been produced on one sequencing platform. HLA typing covered class I and class II loci at four-digit resolution. The number of donors typed differed by locus, with roughly 620-630 for A, B, C, DRB1 and DQB1, more than 500 for DQA1, over 600 for DPA1, and some 470 for DPB1. Because of strong linkage in the cohort, four or five DR-DQ haplotypes were treated as single units for association and clustering. Across under 500 genotyped donors of the cohort, an average of about 200,000 unique TCR beta nucleotide sequences per donor were sequenced, and approximately 17% of those sequences were non-productive. General conclusions and limits of the study: When HLA alleles, especially DR and DQ, strongly co-occurred, TCR associations were difficult to assign to individual alleles. In a later analysis, HLA-associated TCR beta chains showed more clonal expansion and lower generation probabilities than non-associated chains that were equally common. While some public TCRs were present in many individuals, most TCR sequences turned up only very rarely across donors. A later analysis associated 15,000 to 20,000 TCR beta sequences with specific HLA alleles at a false discovery rate of 0.05. Some IMGT-functional V segments, including TRBV6-2 and TRBV6-3, could not be distinguished by the 87-base-pair reads and were therefore excluded. An association between a missense DCLRE1C variant and V-gene and J-gene trimming of TCR beta chains was found in a later genetic analysis and replicated in an independent cohort. A further reported finding was that TCR beta sequences accurately predicted the HLA-A and HLA-B alleles for most subjects in the first cohort. A cluster of highly shared sequence variants was judged likely to be a technical artifact of the sequencing pipeline. Correlated functional status among segregating V segments might be attributable to linkage disequilibrium, but an unknown experimental factor could not be ruled out. Because HLA typing was unavailable for some donors at each locus, only the typed subset was used in association tests. In a later analysis, most CMV-associated TCR beta chains were found to appear HLA-restricted, with HLA associations seemingly driven largely by CMV exposure. According to a later genetic analysis, donors in an Asian-associated ancestry cluster had fewer N-insertions in productive TCRs than the approximately 700-donor mean. The classifier was reported to diagnose cytomegalovirus status with high specificity and sensitivity in both the original and validation cohorts. According to a later analysis, TCR association rates differed among HLA loci, with DRB1 alleles showing the most associated TCRs and HLA-C alleles showing the fewest. In this cohort, only TCR beta chains were sequenced, and detectable features were limited by the absence of alpha or paired-chain data. A few of the identified cytomegalovirus-associated TCR beta chains were confirmed in vitro to be specific for cytomegalovirus antigens. Several of the top co-occurrence clusters appeared to be linked to parvovirus B19, influenza, CMV and Epstein-Barr virus, according to a later analysis. The study listed 164 TCR beta chains as associated with cytomegalovirus. CMV serostatus was the only immune exposure information available for the cohort. According to the authors, the approach could potentially be generalized to other disease states and immunological phenotypes. In an earlier analysis of approximately 590 of the donors, most TCR beta V segments were observed in productive rearrangements about 90% or about 30% of the time, broadly matching IMGT annotations. The earlier analysis of approximately 590 of the donors excluded roughly 16 rarely observed V segments, including chromosome 9 orphons, because counts were too low. The presence/absence analyses assumed that sequencing depth was roughly uniform across donors, and that assumption may not be true.

There are 15 amino acids in the CDR3, from cysteine to phenylalanine inclusive. Only the CDR3 DNA stays, 45 bases, in frame from base 1. According to the germline V gene, CDR1 reads SNHLY and CDR2 reads FYNNEI. A distance of 14 bases separates the germline ends of V and J, which lose 6 bases and 0 bases respectively. Libraries were made using the immunoSEQ multiplex PCR assay. For the multiplex PCR, a mixture combining 60 forward primers for TCR Vbeta segments and 13 reverse primers for TCR Jbeta segments was used. The CDR3 region of rearranged TCR beta genes was amplified from genomic DNA with a multiplex PCR assay. Amplified TCR beta libraries were sequenced as 87-base-pair reads on the Illumina HiSeq System. Per the source publication's procedure: A later analysis tallied roughly 76 million unique TCR beta chains across the 610 or so repertoires, and approximately 9.9 million of those chains were shared by two or more donors. A nearest-neighbor algorithm error-corrected the raw reads and collapsed the reads into unique sequences, merging closely related sequences to remove PCR and sequencing errors. V, D and J gene segments were assigned by aligning CDR3 sequences to IMGT reference sequences. Each retained sequence needed at least a six-nucleotide match to both a V gene segment and a J gene segment. Rearrangements were called productive when the CDR3 lacked stop codons and stayed in frame with V and J; all others were non-productive. Following IMGT convention, CDR3 was defined as the stretch from the second conserved V-encoded cysteine up to the conserved J-encoded phenylalanine. Sequences without an unambiguous match to a single V gene segment were excluded from the earlier analysis of approximately 560 of the donors. In an earlier analysis of several hundred of the donors, V segments were called functional above 56.7% productive rearrangements and were called segregating when the between-donor standard deviation exceeded 5%. A statistical classification framework was built for diagnosing cytomegalovirus status from the catalog of TCR beta chain sequences. In a later analysis, V and J genes were assigned by comparing TCR nucleotide sequences against IMGT/GENE-DB human TR gene sequences. A later analysis assigned CDR3 sequences and most-parsimonious VDJ recombination scenarios with the TCRdist pipeline. A later analysis defined each TCR beta chain by its CDR3 amino acid sequence plus V-gene family, and excluded reads lacking a unique V-gene family. A later analysis removed roughly 590 highly shared, low-generation-probability nucleotide sequences to deal with suspected cross-contamination and a sequencing artifact. In a later analysis, a clonal expansion index for each public chain was calculated from normalized within-repertoire ranks of inferred template counts. In a later analysis, generation probabilities were computed using a VDJ recombination model fitted to out-of-frame rearrangements, and the results were checked against IGoR. Hypergeometric tests were used in a later analysis to score TCR-TCR, TCR-HLA and TCR-CMV co-occurrence, with a repertoire-size bias correction applied to the TCR pairs. A later analysis estimated false discovery rates by permuting HLA or CMV assignments 20 times. A later analysis grouped co-occurring TCRs with DBSCAN, adding TCRdist sequence similarity when clustering within HLA-allele-positive subsets. Repertoires with fewer than 30,000 or more than 120,000 public chains, plus five repertoires with anomalous nucleotide sharing, were excluded from co-occurrence clustering. As stored in TCRdb, this immuneACCESS dataset retains in-frame rearrangements with V and J assigned. A fraction of the clones does not appear; measured against another copy, unresolved V genes explain less than half of the discrepancy, and the remainder lacks a known reason. The V and J calls and clone size come from that table; D and trimming were worked out from the DNA. The table for this sample lists almost 200,000 clones; 65% to 80% of them were counted only once. 3.5% to 5% of the sample goes to the ten largest clones.

In total, roughly 670 healthy bone marrow donors made up the cohort. At the time of sampling, all cohort members were nominally healthy, though unrecorded immune exposures were likely present. The donor was CMV seropositive and belonged to the group of some 290 seropositive cohort members. Each donor provided a peripheral blood sample, and peripheral blood mononuclear cells were used for TCR beta sequencing. Genomic DNA extraction from the blood cell samples was performed with the Qiagen DNeasy Blood Extraction Kit. With respect to this clone: Its antigen remains unidentified. The sample holds no much larger clone one base away, and base qualities are not on file.

Sequencing was done on a sample of PBMCs. This receptor was identified in a woman in her 30s in good health and CMV-seropositive. The chain is encoded by TRBV2 joined to TRBJ1-2; the D gene is not confidently resolved. The CDR3 here reads CASREMAATNYGYTF. The DNA reads as follows: TGTGCCAGCAGGGAGATGGCGGCTACTAACTATGGCTACACCTTC. When the CDR3 is completed using the reference TRBV2 and TRBJ1-2 genes on either side, the full variable domain is EPEVTQTPSHQVTQMGQEVILRCVPISNHLYFYWYRQILGQKVEFLVSFYNNEISEKSEIFDDQFSVERPDGSNFTLKIRSTKLEDSAMYFCASREMAATNYGYTFGSGTRLTVV.